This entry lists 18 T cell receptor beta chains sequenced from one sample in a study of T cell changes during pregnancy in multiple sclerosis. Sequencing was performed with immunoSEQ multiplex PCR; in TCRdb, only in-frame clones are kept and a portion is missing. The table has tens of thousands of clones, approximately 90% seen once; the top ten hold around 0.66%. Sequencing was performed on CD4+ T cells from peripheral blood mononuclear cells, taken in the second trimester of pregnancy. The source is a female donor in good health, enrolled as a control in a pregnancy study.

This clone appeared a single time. CDR3 in amino acids: CASSLFTGELFF. The CDR3 coding sequence is TGTGCCAGCAGCCTATTTACTGGGGAGCTGTTTTTT. V is TRBV7-2 and J is TRBJ2-2; D is unresolved. Germline CDR1 SGHTA, CDR2 FQGNSA. This CDR3 region has 12 residues. V was trimmed by 5 bases and J by 8 bases, leaving 9 bases between them.

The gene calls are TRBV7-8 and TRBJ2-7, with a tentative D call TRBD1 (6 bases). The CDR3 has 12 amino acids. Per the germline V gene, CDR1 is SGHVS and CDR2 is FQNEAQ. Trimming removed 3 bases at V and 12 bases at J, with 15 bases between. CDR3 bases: TGTGCCAGCAGCTTCCGGACAGATAGCGTGTACTTC. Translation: CASSFRTDSVYF.

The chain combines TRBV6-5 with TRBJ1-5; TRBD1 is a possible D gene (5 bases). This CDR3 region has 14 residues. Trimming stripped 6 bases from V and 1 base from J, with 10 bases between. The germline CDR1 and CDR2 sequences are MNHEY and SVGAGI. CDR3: CASRGRESNQPQHF. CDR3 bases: TGTGCCAGCAGGGGGCGCGAGAGCAATCAGCCCCAGCATTTT.

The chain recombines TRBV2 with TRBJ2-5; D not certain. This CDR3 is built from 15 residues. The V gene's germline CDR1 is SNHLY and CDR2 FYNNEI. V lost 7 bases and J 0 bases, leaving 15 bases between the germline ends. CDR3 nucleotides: TGTGCCAGCACCAAATCCAGTCCGTACCAAGAGACCCAGTACTTC. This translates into CASTKSSPYQETQYF.

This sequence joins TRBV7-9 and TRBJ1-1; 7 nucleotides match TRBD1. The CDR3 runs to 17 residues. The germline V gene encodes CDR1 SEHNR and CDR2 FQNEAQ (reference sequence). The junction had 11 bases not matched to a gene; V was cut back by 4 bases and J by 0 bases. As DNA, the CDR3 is TGTGCCAGCAGCTATTCCGGGACAGCTTTTATGAACACTGAAGCTTTCTTT. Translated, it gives CASSYSGTAFMNTEAFF.

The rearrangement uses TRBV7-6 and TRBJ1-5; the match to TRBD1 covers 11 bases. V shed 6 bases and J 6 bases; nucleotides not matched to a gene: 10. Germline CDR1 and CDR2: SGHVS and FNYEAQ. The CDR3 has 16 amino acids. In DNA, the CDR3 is TGTGCCAGCAGTAATTCCGGACAGGGGGCAACTCAGCCCCAGCATTTT. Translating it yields CASSNSGQGATQPQHF.

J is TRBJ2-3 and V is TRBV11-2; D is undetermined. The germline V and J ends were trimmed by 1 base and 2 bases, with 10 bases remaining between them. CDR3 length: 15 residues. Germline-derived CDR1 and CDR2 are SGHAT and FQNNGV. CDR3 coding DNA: TGTGCCAGCAGCTTAGCAGTCCTTTCCACAGATACGCAGTATTTT. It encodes CASSLAVLSTDTQYF.

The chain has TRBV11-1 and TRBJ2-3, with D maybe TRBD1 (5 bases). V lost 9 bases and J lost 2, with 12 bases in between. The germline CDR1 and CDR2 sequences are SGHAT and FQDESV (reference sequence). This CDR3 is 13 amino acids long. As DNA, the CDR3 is TGTGCCAGTCAGGGTTTGGACACAGATACGCAGTATTTT. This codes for CASQGLDTDTQYF.

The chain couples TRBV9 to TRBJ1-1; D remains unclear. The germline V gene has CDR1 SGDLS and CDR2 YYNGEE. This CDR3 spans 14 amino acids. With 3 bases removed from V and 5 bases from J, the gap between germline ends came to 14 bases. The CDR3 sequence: CASSERFGDTEAFF. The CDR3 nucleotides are TGTGCCAGCAGCGAGAGGTTCGGGGATACTGAAGCTTTCTTT.

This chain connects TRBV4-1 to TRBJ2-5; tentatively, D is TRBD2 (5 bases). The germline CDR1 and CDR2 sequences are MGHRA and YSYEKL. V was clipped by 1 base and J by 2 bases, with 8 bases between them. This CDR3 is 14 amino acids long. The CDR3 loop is CASSQAGVQETQYF. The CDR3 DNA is TGCGCCAGCAGCCAAGCCGGGGTGCAAGAGACCCAGTACTTC.

CDR3 coding DNA: TGTGCCAGTACCGTTCAGACAGGCGTAAACATTCAGTACTTC. Protein product: CASTVQTGVNIQYF. The rearrangement joins TRBV2 to TRBJ2-4; D may be TRBD1 (6 bases). V was shortened by 9 bases and J by 6 bases, with 18 bases between the two germline ends. The CDR3 has 14 amino acids. Germline-derived CDR1 and CDR2 are SNHLY and FYNNEI.

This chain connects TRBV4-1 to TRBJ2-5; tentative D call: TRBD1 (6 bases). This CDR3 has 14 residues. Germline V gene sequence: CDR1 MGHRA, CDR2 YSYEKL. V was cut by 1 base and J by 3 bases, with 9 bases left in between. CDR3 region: CASSQGNREETQYF. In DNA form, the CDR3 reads TGCGCCAGCAGCCAAGGTAACAGGGAAGAGACCCAGTACTTC.

This chain's CDR3 is CASSLDGETQYF. CDR3 DNA sequence: TGTGCCAGCAGCTTAGACGGGGAGACCCAGTACTTC. The rearrangement joins TRBV7-6 to TRBJ2-5; D gene unclear. Germline V gene lookup returns CDR1 SGHVS and CDR2 FNYEAQ. V lost 1 base to trimming and J lost 5 bases, with 5 bases between them. The CDR3 is 12 residues long. Full variable domain (remainder filled in from reference TRBV7-6 and TRBJ2-5): GAGVSQSPRYKVTKRGQDVALRCDPISGHVSLYWYRQALGQGPEFLTYFNYEAQQDKSGLPNDRFSAERPEGSISTLTIQRTEQRDSAMYRCASSLDGETQYFGPGTRLLVL.

The CDR3 DNA follows: TGCGCCAGCAGCTCCCGGGGTAGCGGGGGAAGGACAGATACGCAGTATTTT. Encoded protein: CASSSRGSGGRTDTQYF. The V gene is TRBV5-1, the J gene TRBJ2-3, with TRBD2 matching over 9 bases. Germline V CDR1 and CDR2: SGHRS, YFSETQ. The CDR3 has 17 residues. V lost 3 bases and J lost 3; bases outside the gene matches: 11.

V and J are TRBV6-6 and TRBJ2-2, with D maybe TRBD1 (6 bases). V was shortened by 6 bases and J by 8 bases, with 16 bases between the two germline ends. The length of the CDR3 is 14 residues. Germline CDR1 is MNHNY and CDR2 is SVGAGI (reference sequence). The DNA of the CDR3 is TGTGCCAGCAGCAAAGGGACAACCAGGGGGGAGCTGTTTTTT. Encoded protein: CASSKGTTRGELFF.

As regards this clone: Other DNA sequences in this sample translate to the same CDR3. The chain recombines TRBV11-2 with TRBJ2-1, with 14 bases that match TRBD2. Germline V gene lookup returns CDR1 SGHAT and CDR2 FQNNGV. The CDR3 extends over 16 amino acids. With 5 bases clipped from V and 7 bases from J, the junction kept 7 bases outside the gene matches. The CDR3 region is CASSPRLAGGGNEQFF. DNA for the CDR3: TGTGCCAGCAGCCCACGACTAGCGGGGGGGGGAAATGAGCAGTTCTTC.

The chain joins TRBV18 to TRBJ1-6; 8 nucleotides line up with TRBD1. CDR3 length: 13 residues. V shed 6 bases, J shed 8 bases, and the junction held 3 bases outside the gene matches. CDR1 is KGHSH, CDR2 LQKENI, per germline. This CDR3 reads CASSGQADSPLHF. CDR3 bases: TGTGCCAGCTCGGGACAGGCCGATTCACCCCTCCACTTT.

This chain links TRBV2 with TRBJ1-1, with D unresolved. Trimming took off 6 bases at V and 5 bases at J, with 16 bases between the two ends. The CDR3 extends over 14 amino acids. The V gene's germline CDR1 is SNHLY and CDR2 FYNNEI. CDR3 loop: CASSLLPGWTEAFF. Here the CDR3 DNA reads TGTGCCAGCAGCCTCCTCCCGGGGTGGACTGAAGCTTTCTTT.